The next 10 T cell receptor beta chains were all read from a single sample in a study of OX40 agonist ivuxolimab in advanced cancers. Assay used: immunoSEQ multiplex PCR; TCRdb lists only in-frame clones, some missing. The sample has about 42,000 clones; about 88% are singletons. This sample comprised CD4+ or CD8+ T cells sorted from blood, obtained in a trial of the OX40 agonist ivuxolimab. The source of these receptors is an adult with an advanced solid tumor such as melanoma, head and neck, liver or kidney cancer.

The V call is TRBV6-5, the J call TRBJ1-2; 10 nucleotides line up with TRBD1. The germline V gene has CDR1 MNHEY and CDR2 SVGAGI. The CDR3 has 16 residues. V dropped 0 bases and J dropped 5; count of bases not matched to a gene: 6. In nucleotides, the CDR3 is TGTGCCAGCAGTTACTCGTGGGGACAGGGGTCTTATGGCTACACCTTC. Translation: CASSYSWGQGSYGYTF.

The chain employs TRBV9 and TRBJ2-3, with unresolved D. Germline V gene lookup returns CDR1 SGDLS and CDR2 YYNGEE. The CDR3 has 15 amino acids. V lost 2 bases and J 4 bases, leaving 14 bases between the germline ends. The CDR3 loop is CASSVGIQTPDTQYF. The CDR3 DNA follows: TGTGCCAGCAGCGTTGGGATTCAGACCCCAGATACGCAGTATTTT.

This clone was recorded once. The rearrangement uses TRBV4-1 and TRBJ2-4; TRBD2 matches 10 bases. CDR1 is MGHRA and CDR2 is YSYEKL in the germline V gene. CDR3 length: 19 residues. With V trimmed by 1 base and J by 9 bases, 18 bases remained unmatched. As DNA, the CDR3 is TGCGCCAGCAGCCAAGTCAGCGGGAGGGCCGAGGGTCGCGTCGGCATTCAGTACTTC. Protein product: CASSQVSGRAEGRVGIQYF.

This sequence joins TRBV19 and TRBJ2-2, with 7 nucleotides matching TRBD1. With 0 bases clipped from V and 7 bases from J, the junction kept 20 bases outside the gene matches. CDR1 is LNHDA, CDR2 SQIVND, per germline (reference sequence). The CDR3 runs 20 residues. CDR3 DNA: TGTGCCAGTAGTATAGATAACGGGATTGAGACAGGGAAGTATAACGGGGAGCTGTTTTTT. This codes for CASSIDNGIETGKYNGELFF.

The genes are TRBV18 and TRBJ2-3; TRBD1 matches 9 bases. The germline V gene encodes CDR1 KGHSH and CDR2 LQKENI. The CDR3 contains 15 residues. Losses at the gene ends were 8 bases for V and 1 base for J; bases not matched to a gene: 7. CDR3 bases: TGTGCCAGCACGATAACAGGGGGCGGCACAGATACGCAGTATTTT. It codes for CASTITGGGTDTQYF. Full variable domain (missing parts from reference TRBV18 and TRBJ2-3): NAGVMQNPRHLVRRRGQEARLRCSPMKGHSHVYWYRQLPEEGLKFMVYLQKENIIDESGMPKERFSAEFPKEGPSILRIQQVVRGDSAAYFCASTITGGGTDTQYFGPGTRLTVL.

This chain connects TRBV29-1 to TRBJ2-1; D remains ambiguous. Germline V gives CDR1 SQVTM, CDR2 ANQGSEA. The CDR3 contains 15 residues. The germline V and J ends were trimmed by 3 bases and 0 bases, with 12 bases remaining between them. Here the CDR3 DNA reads TGCAGCGTTGAGGGTGGAGCAAGCTCCTACAATGAGCAGTTCTTC. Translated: CSVEGGASSYNEQFF.

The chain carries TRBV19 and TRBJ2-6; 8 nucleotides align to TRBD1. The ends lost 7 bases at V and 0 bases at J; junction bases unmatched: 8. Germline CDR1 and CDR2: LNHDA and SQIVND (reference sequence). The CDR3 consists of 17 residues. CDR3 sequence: CASKGQGLRSGANVLTF. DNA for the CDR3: TGTGCCAGTAAAGGACAGGGCCTTCGCTCTGGGGCCAACGTCCTGACTTTC.

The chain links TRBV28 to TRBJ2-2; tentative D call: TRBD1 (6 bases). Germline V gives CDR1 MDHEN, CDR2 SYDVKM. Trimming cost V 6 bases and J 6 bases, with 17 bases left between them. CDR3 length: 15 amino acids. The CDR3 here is CASRPGTQGAGELFF. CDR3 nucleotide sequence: TGTGCCAGCAGGCCCGGGACACAGGGCGCCGGGGAGCTGTTTTTT.

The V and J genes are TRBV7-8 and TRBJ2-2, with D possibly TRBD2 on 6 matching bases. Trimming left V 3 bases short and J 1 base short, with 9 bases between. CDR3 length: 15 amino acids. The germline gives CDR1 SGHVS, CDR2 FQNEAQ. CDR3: CASSLGTVNTGELFF. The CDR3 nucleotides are TGTGCCAGCAGCTTGGGGACTGTGAACACCGGGGAGCTGTTTTTT.

CDR3 amino acids: CASSSGQPQHF. CDR3 DNA sequence: TGTGCCAGCAGTAGTGGTCAGCCCCAGCATTTT. The J gene is TRBJ1-5, the V gene TRBV6-5, with D uncertain. The V gene lost 5 bases and the J gene lost 6 bases, with 5 bases spanning the gap. The CDR3 sequence is 11 residues long. Germline assignment: CDR1 MNHEY and CDR2 SVGAGI.